The sequence of this T cell receptor beta chain was determined in a study of blood T cell repertoires in COVID-19. Overall study context: Sites in the United States, Italy and Spain provided acute and convalescent COVID-19 samples. PBMCs, B-cell-depleted T cells, or T cells provided the cDNA or gDNA that made up the material.

Living in 24 US areas, the participants were between 18 and 89 years of age. This clone turned up a few times. In the original processing: Nucleated cell counts were estimated from reference gene primer amplification. The assay was immunoSEQ multiplex PCR, and TCRdb's table has in-frame clones only and misses some. V and J calls plus clone size are reproduced from that table; the DNA served to infer D and trimming. The sample shows some 160,000 clones, roughly 84% of them seen only once. This sequence originates from a woman aged 45-65 years who had recovered from COVID-19. The sample taken for sequencing was PBMCs or T cells enriched from blood (not recorded which).

CDR3 region: CASSIRDSSTDTQYF. The CDR3 DNA is TGCGCCAGCAGCATCAGGGACAGCAGCACAGATACGCAGTATTTT. V is TRBV4-1 and J is TRBJ2-3, with TRBD1 matching 7 bases. Looked up from germline, CDR1 is MGHRA and CDR2 is YSYEKL. The J segment lost 0 bases and the V segment lost 5 bases, leaving 5 bases of the junction unmatched. CDR3 length: 15 amino acids.